This T cell receptor beta chain was retrieved from a study of blood T cell repertoires in COVID-19. Whole-study context: Samples of COVID-19 (acute and convalescent) were obtained from the United States, Italy and Spain. In each case, the material was cDNA or gDNA derived from T cells, B-cell-depleted T cells, or PBMCs.

How the authors handled the data: Estimates of nucleated cell counts were drawn from the amplification of reference gene primers. Clones were read by immunoSEQ multiplex PCR, and TCRdb kept only the in-frame ones, dropping some. The V and J calls and the clone size are those of that table, but D and trimming were determined from the DNA. Of 99,000 or so clones detected, approximately 76% appear once; the ten largest clones hold roughly a fifth. CDR3 length: 15 residues. With 5 bases removed from V and 4 bases from J, the gap between germline ends came to 17 bases. CDR1 is LNHDA, CDR2 SQIVND, per germline (reference sequence).

V and J are TRBV19 and TRBJ1-2; D is perhaps TRBD1 (5 bases). The source material was peripheral blood. This receptor was taken from a woman between 70 and 85 years old with acute or convalescent COVID-19. The CDR3 sequence: CASSSDSLATYGYTF. In nucleotides, the CDR3 is TGTGCCAGTAGTTCCGACAGCCTCGCTACCTATGGCTACACCTTC. Complete variable domain (other parts from reference TRBV19 and TRBJ1-2): DGGITQSPKYLFRKEGQNVTLSCEQNLNHDAMYWYRQDPGQGLRLIYYSQIVNDFQKGDIAEGYSVSREKKESFPLTVTSAQKNPTAFYLCASSSDSLATYGYTFGSGTRLTVV.